The rows below give T cell receptor beta chains drawn from one sample of a study of T-cell reconstitution after alpha-beta-depleted transplantation in children. TCRdb re-derived calls from the PCR reads in MiXCR, one entry per CDR3 protein. The sample gives about 470,000 distinct CDR3 sequences, 43% of which show up once; about 30% is in the top ten. The material sequenced was PBMCs, taken before TCRalphabeta/CD19-depleted stem cell transplant. These TCRs come from a girl aged 2 to 10 with aplastic anemia, due to receive a stem cell transplant. The CDR3 runs from the conserved cysteine through the conserved F or W. Each record gives: D gene, J gene, V gene, clone size, CDR3 DNA, CDR3 protein. D genes are given only for firm matches. Size values are once, few and many counts, or a class for expanded clones, and some rows have none.

TRBD1,TRBJ1-1,TRBV7-2,many,TGTGCCAGCAGCTTACAGGGGGCGGGGAACACTGAAGCTTTCTTT,CASSLQGAGNTEAFF
TRBD1,TRBJ2-7,TRBV5-1,.,TGCGCCAGCAGCTTCGTGTCCGGGACAGGCGGATACGAGCAGTACTTC,CASSFVSGTGGYEQYF
.,TRBJ2-1,TRBV28,few,TGTGCCAGTATGGGGGGATGGAATGAGCAGTTCTTC,CASMGGWNEQFF
.,TRBJ1-1,TRBV20-1,.,TGCAGTGCAGACCAGGGGAATGAGGCAAGCACTGAAGCTTTCTTT,CSADQGNEASTEAFF
.,TRBJ2-3,TRBV12-3/TRBV12-4,.,TGTGCCAGCAGTTTTTCAGCGGTCCAAGATACGCAGTATTTT,CASSFSAVQDTQYF
.,TRBJ2-6,TRBV30,.,TGTGCCTGGAAACGCGGTGGTCAGGGAAGGTCTGGGGCCAACGTCCTGACTTTC,CAWKRGGQGRSGANVLTF
.,TRBJ1-1,TRBV4-3,.,TGCGCCAGCAGCCAACAACACCAGATGAACACTGAAGCTTTCTTT,CASSQQHQMNTEAFF
TRBD2,TRBJ2-7,TRBV5-1,.,TGCGCCAGCAGCTTAGGACTAGCGGGCGATCTGGCCTACGAGCAGTACTTC,CASSLGLAGDLAYEQYF
.,TRBJ2-1,TRBV5-6,many,TGTGCCAGCACCCGCTGGAGGGCCGGCGAGCAGTTCTTC,CASTRWRAGEQFF
.,TRBJ2-3,TRBV20-1,few,TGCAGTGCTACGTTGACAGATACGCAGTATTTT,CSATLTDTQYF
.,TRBJ1-1,TRBV4-1,many,TGCGCCAGCAGCCAAGATTTGGTGGATAAAGGGGATGAAGCTTTCTTT,CASSQDLVDKGDEAFF
.,TRBJ2-2,TRBV5-1,many,TGCGCCAGCAGCTTCGAGGTAACCGGGGAGCTGTTTTTT,CASSFEVTGELFF
TRBD2,TRBJ2-3,TRBV20-1,.,TGCAGTGCTAGGGAGACTAGCGGGGGCGGGGATACGCAGTATTTT,CSARETSGGGDTQYF
TRBD1,TRBJ2-2,TRBV7-2,many,TGTGCCAGCAGCCGGAACCGGGACAGGGGAGCGGACACCGGGGAGCTGTTTTTT,CASSRNRDRGADTGELFF
.,TRBJ2-3,TRBV7-3,few,TGTGCCAGCAGCTCCCTCGGTACCACCTTCACAGATACGCAGTATTTT,CASSSLGTTFTDTQYF